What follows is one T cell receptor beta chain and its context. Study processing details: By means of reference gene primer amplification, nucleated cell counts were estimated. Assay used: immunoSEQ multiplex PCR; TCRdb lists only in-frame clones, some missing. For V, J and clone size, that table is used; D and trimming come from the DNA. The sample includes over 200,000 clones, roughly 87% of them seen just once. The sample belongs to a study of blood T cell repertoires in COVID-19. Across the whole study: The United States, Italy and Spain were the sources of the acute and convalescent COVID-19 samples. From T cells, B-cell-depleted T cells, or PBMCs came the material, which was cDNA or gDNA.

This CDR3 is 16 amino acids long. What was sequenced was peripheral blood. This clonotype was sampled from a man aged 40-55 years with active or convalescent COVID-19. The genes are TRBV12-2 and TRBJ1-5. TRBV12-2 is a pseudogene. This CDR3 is CASRFGDCGLNQPQHF. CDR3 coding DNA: TGTGCAAGTCGCTTCGGGGACTGTGGCCTGAATCAGCCCCAGCATTTT.